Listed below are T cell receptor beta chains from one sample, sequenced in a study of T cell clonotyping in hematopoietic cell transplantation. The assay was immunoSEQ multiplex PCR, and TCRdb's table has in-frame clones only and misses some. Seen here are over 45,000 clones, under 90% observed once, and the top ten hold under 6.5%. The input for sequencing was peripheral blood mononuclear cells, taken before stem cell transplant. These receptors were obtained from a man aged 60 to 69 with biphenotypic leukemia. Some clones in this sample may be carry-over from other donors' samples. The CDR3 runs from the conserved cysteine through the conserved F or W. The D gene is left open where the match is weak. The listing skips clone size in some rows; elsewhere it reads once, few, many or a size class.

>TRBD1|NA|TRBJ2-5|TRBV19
CASRDKHRDSQETQYF
TGTGCCAGTAGGGACAAACACCGGGACAGCCAAGAGACCCAGTACTTC
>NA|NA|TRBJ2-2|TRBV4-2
CASSRENTGELFF
TGTGCCAGCAGCCGGGAGAACACCGGGGAGCTGTTTTTT
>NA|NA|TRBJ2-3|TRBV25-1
CATSPGGADTQYF
TGTGCCACCTCCCCGGGGGGCGCAGATACGCAGTATTTT
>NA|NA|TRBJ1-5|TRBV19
CASSIRGDQPQHF
TGTGCCAGTAGTATACGGGGGGATCAGCCCCAGCATTTT
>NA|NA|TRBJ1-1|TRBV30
CAWSVLAGYTEAFF
TGTGCCTGGAGTGTACTAGCTGGTTACACTGAAGCTTTCTTT
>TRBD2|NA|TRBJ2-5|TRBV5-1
CASNEGTSGQETQYF
TGCGCCAGCAACGAGGGGACTAGCGGACAAGAGACCCAGTACTTC
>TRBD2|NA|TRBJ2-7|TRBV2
CASSDPHRRGDYEQYF
TGTGCCAGCAGTGATCCCCATAGGCGGGGGGACTACGAGCAGTACTTC
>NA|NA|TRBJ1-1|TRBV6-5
CASSYDPVNTEAFF
TGTGCCAGCAGTTACGATCCGGTGAACACTGAAGCTTTCTTT
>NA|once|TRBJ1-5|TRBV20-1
CSAGSNQPQHF
TGCAGTGCGGGGTCCAATCAGCCCCAGCATTTT
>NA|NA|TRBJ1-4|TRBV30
CAWNGQSNEKLFF
TGTGCCTGGAACGGACAGTCTAATGAAAAACTGTTTTTT
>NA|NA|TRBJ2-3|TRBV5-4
CASSLARASADTQYF
TGTGCCAGCAGCTTGGCCAGGGCTAGCGCAGATACGCAGTATTTT
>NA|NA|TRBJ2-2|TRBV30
CAWRRDITGELFF
TGTGCCTGGAGAAGGGACATCACCGGGGAGCTGTTTTTT
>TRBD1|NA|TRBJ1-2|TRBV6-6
CATGQGYGYTF
TGTGCCACTGGACAGGGCTATGGCTACACCTTC
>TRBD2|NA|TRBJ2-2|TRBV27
CASKAAGKVTGELFF
TGTGCCAGCAAAGCAGCGGGAAAAGTCACCGGGGAGCTGTTTTTT
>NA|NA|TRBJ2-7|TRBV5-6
CASSGTFGEQYF
TGTGCCAGCAGCGGGACGTTCGGGGAGCAGTACTTC
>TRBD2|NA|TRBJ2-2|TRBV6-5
CASSYSGGSETGELFF
TGTGCCAGCAGTTACTCCGGGGGGAGTGAGACCGGGGAGCTGTTTTTT
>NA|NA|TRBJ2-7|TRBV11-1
CASSLTGYHEQYF
TGTGCCAGCAGCCTAACAGGGTACCACGAGCAGTACTTC
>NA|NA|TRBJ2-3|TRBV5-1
CASSLDPSKSTDTQYF
TGCGCCAGCAGCTTGGATCCTAGCAAGAGCACAGATACGCAGTATTTT
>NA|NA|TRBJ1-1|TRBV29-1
CSASESYTEAFF
TGCAGCGCTTCGGAAAGCTACACTGAAGCTTTCTTT
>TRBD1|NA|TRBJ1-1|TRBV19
CASSIDGTANTEAFF
TGTGCCAGTAGTATAGATGGGACAGCGAACACTGAAGCTTTCTTT
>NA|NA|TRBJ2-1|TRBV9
CASSVAATAYNEQFF
TGTGCCAGCAGCGTAGCAGCGACCGCCTACAATGAGCAGTTCTTC
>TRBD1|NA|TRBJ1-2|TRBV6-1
CASSVDRGGYGYTF
TGTGCCAGCAGTGTCGACAGGGGCGGCTATGGCTACACCTTC
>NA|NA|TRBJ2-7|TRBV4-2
CASSQDPPYEQYF
TGTGCCAGCAGCCAAGATCCTCCTTACGAGCAGTACTTC
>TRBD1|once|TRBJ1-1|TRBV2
CASSQVRGARTEAFF
TGTGCCAGCAGCCAAGTCAGGGGGGCGCGGACTGAAGCTTTCTTT
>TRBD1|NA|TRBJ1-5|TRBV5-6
CASSPGTGREPQHF
TGTGCCAGCAGCCCGGGGACAGGGAGAGAGCCCCAGCATTTT
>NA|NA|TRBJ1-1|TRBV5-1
CASSQTRANTEAFF
TGCGCCAGCAGCCAGACAAGGGCCAACACTGAAGCTTTCTTT
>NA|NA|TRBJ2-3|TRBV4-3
CASSHLTGTDTQYF
TGCGCCAGCAGCCATTTAACAGGCACAGATACGCAGTATTTT
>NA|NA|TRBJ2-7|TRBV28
CASRAPGEQYF
TGTGCCAGCAGAGCCCCCGGGGAGCAGTACTTC
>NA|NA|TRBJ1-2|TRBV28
CASIGGTSLASYTF
TGTGCCAGCATAGGGGGGACCTCCCTCGCGAGCTACACCTTC
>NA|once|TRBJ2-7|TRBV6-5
CASSYLGMDEQYF
TGTGCCAGCAGTTACCTGGGGATGGACGAGCAGTACTTC
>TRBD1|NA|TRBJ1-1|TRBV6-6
CASSPGTVGYTEAFF
TGTGCCAGCAGCCCCGGGACAGTCGGATACACTGAAGCTTTCTTT
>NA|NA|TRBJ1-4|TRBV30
CAWTEDWGGEKLFF
TGTGCCTGGACCGAGGATTGGGGGGGAGAAAAACTGTTTTTT
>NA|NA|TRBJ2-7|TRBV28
CASSPQRLADYEQYF
TGTGCCAGCAGTCCCCAGAGGTTAGCGGATTACGAGCAGTACTTC
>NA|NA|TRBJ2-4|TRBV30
CAWSGSSSSKNIQYF
TGTGCCTGGAGTGGTTCTAGCTCGAGCAAAAACATTCAGTACTTC
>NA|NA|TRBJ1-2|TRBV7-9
CASSLGRSYGYTF
TGTGCCAGCAGCTTAGGTCGGTCCTATGGCTACACCTTC
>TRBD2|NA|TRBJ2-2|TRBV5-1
CASSSDGGTGELFF
TGCGCCAGCAGCTCCGACGGGGGGACCGGGGAGCTGTTTTTT
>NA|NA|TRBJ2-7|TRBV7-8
CASSFRRGSATRFYEQYF
TGTGCCAGCAGCTTCCGACGGGGGTCGGCCACAAGGTTCTACGAGCAGTACTTC
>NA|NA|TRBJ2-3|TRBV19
CASSGGAADTQYF
TGTGCCAGTAGTGGTGGGGCGGCGGATACGCAGTATTTT
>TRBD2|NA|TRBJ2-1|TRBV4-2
CASSTQPGTSQEQFF
TGTGCCAGCAGCACCCAACCCGGGACTAGCCAGGAGCAGTTCTTC
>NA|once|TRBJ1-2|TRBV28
CASRTSPGHGGYGYTF
TGTGCCAGCAGGACCAGTCCTGGGCACGGTGGCTATGGCTACACCTTC
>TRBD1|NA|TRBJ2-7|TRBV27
CASSHRPGQTFEQYF
TGTGCCAGCAGCCACCGACCGGGACAGACCTTCGAGCAGTACTTC
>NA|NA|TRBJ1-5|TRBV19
CASSWAYGSGPRPQHF
TGTGCCAGTAGTTGGGCATACGGGTCCGGACCCCGGCCCCAGCATTTT
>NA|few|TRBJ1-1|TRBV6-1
CASSEDWGTEAFF
TGTGCCAGCAGTGAAGATTGGGGGACTGAAGCTTTCTTT